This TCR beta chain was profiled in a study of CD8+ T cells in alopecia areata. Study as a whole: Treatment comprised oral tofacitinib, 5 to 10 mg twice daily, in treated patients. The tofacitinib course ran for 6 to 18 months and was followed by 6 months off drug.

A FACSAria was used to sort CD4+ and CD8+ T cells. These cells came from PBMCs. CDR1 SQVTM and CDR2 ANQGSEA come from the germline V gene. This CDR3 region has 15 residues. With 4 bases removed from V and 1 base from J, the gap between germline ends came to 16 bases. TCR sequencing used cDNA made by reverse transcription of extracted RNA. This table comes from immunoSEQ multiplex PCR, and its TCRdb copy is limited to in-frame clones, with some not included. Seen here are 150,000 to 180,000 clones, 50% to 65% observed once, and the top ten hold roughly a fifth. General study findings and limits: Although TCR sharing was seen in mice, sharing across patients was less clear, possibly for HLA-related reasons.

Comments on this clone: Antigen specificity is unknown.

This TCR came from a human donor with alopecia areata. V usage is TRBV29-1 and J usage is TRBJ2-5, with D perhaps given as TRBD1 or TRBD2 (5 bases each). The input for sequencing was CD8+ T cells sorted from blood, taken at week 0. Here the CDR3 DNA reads TGCAGCGTTGCGGGAAGGGGAAGGACCCAAGAGACCCAGTACTTC. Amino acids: CSVAGRGRTQETQYF.